This section outlines one T cell receptor (beta chain) sequence together with its context. The antigen remains unidentified. The repertoire was sequenced with immunoSEQ multiplex PCR; TCRdb's copy has only in-frame clones and lacks some. The sample holds around 86,000 clones, around 91% seen once. A history of autoimmune disease or systemic immunosuppression excluded patients. The CDR3 spans 14 residues. CDR1 is SEHNR and CDR2 is FQNEAQ in the germline V gene (reference sequence). V lost 2 bases, J lost 1 base, and 8 bases lay in between. The data are from a study of OX40 agonist ivuxolimab in advanced cancers. Findings and caveats of the study: Blood T cells, both CD4+ and CD8+, expanded clonally by week 6 at 0.1 to 3.0 mg/kg.

The TCR originated in an adult with an advanced solid tumor such as melanoma, head and neck, liver or kidney cancer. Sequences were derived from CD4+ or CD8+ T cells sorted from blood, sampled in a trial of the OX40 agonist ivuxolimab. This chain connects TRBV7-9 to TRBJ1-1; D is ambiguous. CDR3 sequence (DNA): TGTGCCAGCAGCTTAACGGGCAAGAACACTGAAGCTTTCTTT. Protein product: CASSLTGKNTEAFF.